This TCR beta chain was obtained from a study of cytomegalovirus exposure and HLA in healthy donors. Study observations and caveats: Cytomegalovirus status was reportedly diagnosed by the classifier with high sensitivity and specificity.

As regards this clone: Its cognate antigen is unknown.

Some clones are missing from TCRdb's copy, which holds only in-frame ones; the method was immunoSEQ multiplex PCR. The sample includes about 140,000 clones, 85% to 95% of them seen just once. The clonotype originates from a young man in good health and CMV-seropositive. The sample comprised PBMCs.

CDR3 coding DNA: TGTGCCAGCAGTTTGTGGGGGCCGACGAATGAAAAACTGTTTTTT. It specifies CASSLWGPTNEKLFF. The chain uses TRBV5-4 and TRBJ1-4, with D possibly matching TRBD1 (6 bases). Trimming cost V 5 bases and J 5 bases, with 16 bases left between them. This CDR3 is built from 15 residues. The germline V gene has CDR1 SGHNT and CDR2 YYREEE (reference sequence). The whole variable domain, filled in from reference TRBV5-4 and TRBJ1-4, reads ETGVTQSPTHLIKTRGQQVTLRCSSQSGHNTVSWYQQALGQGPQFIFQYYREEENGRGNFPPRFSGLQFPNYSSELNVNALELDDSALYLCASSLWGPTNEKLFFGSGTQLSVL.